The T cell receptor (beta chain) described here comes from a study of type 1 and type 2 diabetes patients. Genomic DNA was the PCR template. A primer set of 30 forward and 13 reverse primers amplified the CDR3. TCRdb itself ran the multiplex PCR reads through MiXCR, one entry per CDR3 protein. The profile shows 280,000 or so distinct CDR3 sequences, around 47% of them singletons. Germline values: CDR1 LGHNA, CDR2 YSLEER. The V end lost 2 bases, the J end lost 4 bases, and 11 bases lay between the germline ends. The length of the CDR3 is 14 residues. This clonotype has a handful of counts. The specimen sequenced was peripheral blood mononuclear cells (PBMCs). The source of this sequence is a man in his late teens or twenties with type 2 diabetes. This sequence joins TRBV4-3 and TRBJ1-1, with D possibly being TRBD1 (5 bases). The CDR3 reads CASSQMQGATEAFF. The CDR3 bases are TGCGCCAGCAGCCAAATGCAGGGAGCCACTGAAGCTTTCTTT.